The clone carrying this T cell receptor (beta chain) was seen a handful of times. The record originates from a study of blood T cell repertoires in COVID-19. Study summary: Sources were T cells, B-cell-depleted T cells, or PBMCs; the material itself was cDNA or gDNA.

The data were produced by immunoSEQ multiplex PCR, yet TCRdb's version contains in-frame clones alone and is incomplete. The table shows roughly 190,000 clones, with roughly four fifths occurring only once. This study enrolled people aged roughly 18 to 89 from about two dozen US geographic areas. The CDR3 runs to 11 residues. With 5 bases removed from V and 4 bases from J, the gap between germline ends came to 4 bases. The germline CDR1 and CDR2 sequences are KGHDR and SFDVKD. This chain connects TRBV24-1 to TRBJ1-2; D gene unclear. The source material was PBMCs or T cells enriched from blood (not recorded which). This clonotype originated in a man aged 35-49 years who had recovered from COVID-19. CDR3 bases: TGTGCCACCAGTGGACTCTATGGCTACACCTTC. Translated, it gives CATSGLYGYTF.